Below are 13 T cell receptor beta chains sequenced from a single sample in a study of blood T cell repertoires in COVID-19. The protocol was immunoSEQ multiplex PCR, while the TCRdb copy is restricted to in-frame clones and leaves out a portion. This sample carries 430,000 or so clones, roughly 90% of them seen once, and the ten largest clones take 0.7% to 0.85%. Source material: peripheral blood. The receptors originated from a man between 18 and 35 years old with COVID-19, enrolled during active disease.

The V gene is TRBV9, the J gene TRBJ2-5; D possibly corresponds to TRBD2 (6 bases). The germline V and J ends were trimmed by 0 bases and 3 bases, with 9 bases remaining between them. Germline V CDR1 and CDR2: SGDLS, YYNGEE. The CDR3 contains 14 residues. CDR3: CASSVAREEETQYF. The CDR3 nucleotides read TGTGCCAGCAGCGTAGCTAGGGAGGAAGAGACCCAGTACTTC. The variable domain in full, with the rest retrieved from reference TRBV9 and TRBJ2-5, is DSGVTQTPKHLITATGQRVTLRCSPRSGDLSVYWYQQSLDQGLQFLIQYYNGEERAKGNILERFSAQQFPDLHSELNLSSLELGDSALYFCASSVAREEETQYFGPGTRLLVL.

The chain uses TRBV5-1 and TRBJ2-5; possible D gene TRBD1, 6 bases. The CDR3 is 13 amino acids. V was cut by 2 bases and J by 3 bases, with 8 bases left in between. CDR1 SGHRS and CDR2 YFSETQ come from the germline V gene. The CDR3 loop is CASSFSGEETQYF. CDR3 DNA: TGCGCCAGCAGCTTCTCAGGGGAAGAGACCCAGTACTTC.

This rearrangement joins TRBV24-1 to TRBJ2-3, with TRBD1 matching over 9 bases. The junction had 4 bases not matched to a gene; V was cut back by 9 bases and J by 4 bases. Looked up from germline, CDR1 is KGHDR and CDR2 is SFDVKD. This CDR3 has 13 amino acids. The DNA of the CDR3 is TGTGCCACCGAGGGACAGGGATCAGATACGCAGTATTTT. Translated: CATEGQGSDTQYF.

CDR3 residues: CASSLEDRVFSNEQFF. The CDR3 nucleotides are TGTGCCAGCAGCTTGGAGGACAGGGTTTTCAGTAATGAGCAGTTCTTC. The chain has TRBV5-4 and TRBJ2-1, with 8 positions matching TRBD1. The V and J ends lost 0 bases and 7 bases, in that order; junction bases with no gene match: 9. The CDR3 consists of 16 residues. Germline CDR1 SGHNT, CDR2 YYREEE (reference sequence).

This clone came up once. This rearrangement joins TRBV12-5 to TRBJ1-2; D is unresolved. This CDR3 spans 18 amino acids. The V gene lost 0 bases and the J gene lost 1 base, with 18 bases spanning the gap. Germline V gives CDR1 LGHNT, CDR2 FRNRAP. In DNA, the CDR3 is TGTGCTAGTGGTTTGGTACTAAAGGGAGTGGGAGTTAACTATGGCTACACCTTC. As protein: CASGLVLKGVGVNYGYTF.

In its sample, this clone was seen a few times. The chain recombines TRBV21-1 with TRBJ1-5. TRBV21-1 is a pseudogene segment. The CDR3 runs 15 residues. In DNA, the CDR3 is TGTGCCAGCAGCAAAGACGTAAAGACTGATCAGCCCCAGCATTTT. It is translated as CASSKDVKTDQPQHF.

The rearrangement joins TRBV5-1 to TRBJ2-3; 8 bases agree with TRBD2. CDR3 length: 15 amino acids. Germline values: CDR1 SGHRS, CDR2 YFSETQ. V lost 4 bases to trimming and J lost 2 bases; unmatched junction nucleotides: 6. The CDR3 bases are TGCGCCAGCAGCCTGAGCGGGAGTTTCACAGATACGCAGTATTTT. As protein: CASSLSGSFTDTQYF.

The chain links TRBV5-1 to TRBJ2-3; 8 bases match TRBD1. The CDR3 covers 14 residues. V lost 2 bases, J lost 2 bases, and 1 base stayed unmatched. The germline V gene has CDR1 SGHRS and CDR2 YFSETQ. The CDR3 DNA follows: TGCGCCAGCAGCTTCAGGGGGCCCACAGATACGCAGTATTTT. Amino acid sequence: CASSFRGPTDTQYF.

V usage is TRBV3-1 (or the pseudogene TRBV3-2) and J usage is TRBJ2-7, with a possible D match to TRBD1 (6 bases). CDR1 is LGHDT and CDR2 is YNNKEL in the germline V gene (reference sequence). Trimming cost V 2 bases and J 4 bases, with 18 bases left between them. The CDR3 has 16 amino acids. CDR3 region: CASSQSRDIGDYEQYF. The CDR3 coding sequence is TGTGCCAGCAGCCAATCCCGGGACATTGGGGATTACGAGCAGTACTTC.

The J gene is TRBJ2-7, the V gene TRBV7-9; 10 positions agree with TRBD1. V gave up 1 base and J gave up 5 bases; unmatched junction bases: 5. The CDR3 sequence is 15 residues long. CDR1 and CDR2 (germline): SEHNR, FQNEAQ (reference sequence). The CDR3 DNA is TGTGCCAGCAGCTTAGAAGACAGGGGGCTAAACGAGCAGTACTTC. As protein: CASSLEDRGLNEQYF.

The chain carries TRBV19 and TRBJ2-1; maybe TRBD2 (5 bases). This CDR3 region has 17 residues. Germline assignment: CDR1 LNHDA and CDR2 SQIVND (reference sequence). V dropped 0 bases and J dropped 0 bases, with 12 bases sitting between them. In nucleotides, the CDR3 is TGTGCCAGTAGTATAGATGGGCGGGCTAGCTCCTACAATGAGCAGTTCTTC. This translates into CASSIDGRASSYNEQFF.

The DNA for the CDR3 is TGTGCCAGCAGCCCCGGGACTTTATACAATGAGCAGTTCTTC. Translation: CASSPGTLYNEQFF. The rearrangement uses TRBV7-8 and TRBJ2-1; D is possibly TRBD2 (6 bases). V gave up 5 bases and J gave up 4 bases, with 12 bases separating them. The CDR3 loop spans 14 amino acids. The V gene's germline CDR1 is SGHVS and CDR2 FQNEAQ.

J is TRBJ1-5 and V is TRBV28; D is ambiguous. The CDR3 length is 12 residues. Per the germline V gene, CDR1 is MDHEN and CDR2 is SYDVKM. V gave up 8 bases and J gave up 4 bases, with 9 bases separating them. The CDR3 nucleotides read TGTGCCAGCGCGGCGCCTAATCAGCCCCAGCATTTT. Translated: CASAAPNQPQHF.